This T cell receptor beta chain was captured by sequencing in a study of T cell responses to AZD1222 COVID-19 vaccine. Study-level findings and limits: Targets within unmutated variant regions were reportedly found for nearly half of spike-specific TCRs. Regions 160-218 and 743-854 held dominance among vaccine-associated CD4 TCRs, which spanned spike.

TCRdb's copy holds only in-frame clones and misses some; the assay was immunoSEQ multiplex PCR. The sample records 150,000 to 200,000 clones, 90% to 95% being singletons. V lost 5 bases, J lost 8 bases, and 15 bases lay in between. The CDR3 is 13 residues long. CDR1 and CDR2 (germline): SEHNR, FQNEAQ (reference sequence). On this clone: The antigen remains unidentified.

Sequences were derived from peripheral blood, sampled on day 0 of AZD1222 vaccination. The TCR was taken from an adult in good health. The chain joins TRBV7-9 to TRBJ2-5; D gene ambiguous. Written as DNA, the CDR3 is TGTGCCAGCAGCCCGGAGATATGGCGAACCCAGTACTTC. Its protein product is CASSPEIWRTQYF.